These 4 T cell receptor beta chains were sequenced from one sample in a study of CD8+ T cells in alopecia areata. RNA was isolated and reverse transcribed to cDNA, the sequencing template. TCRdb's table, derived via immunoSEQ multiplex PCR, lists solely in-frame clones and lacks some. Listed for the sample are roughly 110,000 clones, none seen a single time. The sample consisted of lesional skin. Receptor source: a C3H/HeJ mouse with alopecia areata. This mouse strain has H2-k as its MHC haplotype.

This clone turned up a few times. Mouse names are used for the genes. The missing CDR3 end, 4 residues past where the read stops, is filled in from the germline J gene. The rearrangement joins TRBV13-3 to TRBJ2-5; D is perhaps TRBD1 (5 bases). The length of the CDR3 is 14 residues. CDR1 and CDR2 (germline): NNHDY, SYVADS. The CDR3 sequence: CASSDGQGGDTQYF. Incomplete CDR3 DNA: TGTGCCAGCAGTGATGGCCAGGGAGGGGAC.

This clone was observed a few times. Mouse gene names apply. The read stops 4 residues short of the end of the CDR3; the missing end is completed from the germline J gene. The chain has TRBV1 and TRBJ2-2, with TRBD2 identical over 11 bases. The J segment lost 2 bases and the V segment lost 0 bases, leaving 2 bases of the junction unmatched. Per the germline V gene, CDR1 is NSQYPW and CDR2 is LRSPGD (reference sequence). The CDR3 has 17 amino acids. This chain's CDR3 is CTCSADRDWGNTGQLYF. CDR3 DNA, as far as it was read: TGCACCTGCAGTGCAGACAGGGACTGGGGGAACACCGGG. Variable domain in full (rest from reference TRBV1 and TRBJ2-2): VTLLEQNPRWRLVPRGQAVNLRCILKNSQYPWMSWYQQDLQKQLQWLFTLRSPGDKEVKSLPGADYLATRVTDTELRLQVANMSQGRTLYCTCSADRDWGNTGQLYFGEGSKLTVL.

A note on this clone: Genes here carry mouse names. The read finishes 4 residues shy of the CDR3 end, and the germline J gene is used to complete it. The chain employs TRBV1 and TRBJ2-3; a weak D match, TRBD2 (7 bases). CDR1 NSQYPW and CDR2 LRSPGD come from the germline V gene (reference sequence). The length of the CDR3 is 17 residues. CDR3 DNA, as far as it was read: TGCACCTGCAGTGCAGATCGAGGGGGGGAAAGAGGAGAA. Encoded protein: CTCSADRGGERGE. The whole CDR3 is CTCSADRGGERGETLYF.

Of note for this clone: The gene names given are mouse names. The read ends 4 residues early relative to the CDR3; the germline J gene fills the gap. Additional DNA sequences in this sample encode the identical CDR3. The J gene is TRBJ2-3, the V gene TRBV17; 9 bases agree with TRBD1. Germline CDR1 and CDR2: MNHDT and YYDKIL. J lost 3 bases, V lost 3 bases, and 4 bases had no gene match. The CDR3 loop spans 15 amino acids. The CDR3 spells CASSSPGTGAETLYF. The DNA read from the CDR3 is TGTGCTAGCAGTAGCCCCGGGACAGGGGCAGAA.